The rows below give T cell receptor beta chains drawn from one sample of a study of post-analysis software for immune sequencing data. TCRdb redid the calling of the PCR reads with MiXCR, one entry per CDR3 protein. The top ten hold around 11% of the sample, which has hundreds of thousands of distinct CDR3 sequences, about 60% seen once. Sequencing used blood. These receptor sequences come from a girl aged 2-10 years with multiple sclerosis. Both conserved end residues are part of each CDR3. A D gene is named only where the DNA matches it firmly. Some rows have no size entry. The others give once, few or many, or a class for an expanded clone.

CDR3 length	J gene	D gene	V gene	clone size	CDR3 protein	CDR3 DNA
14	TRBJ2-6	-	TRBV5-1	-	CATAKGSGANVLTF	TGCGCCACCGCTAAGGGCTCTGGGGCCAACGTCCTGACTTTC
13	TRBJ2-7	-	TRBV6-5	-	CASSLYSAYEQYF	TGTGCCAGCAGTTTGTACAGTGCCTACGAGCAGTACTTC
15	TRBJ1-6	-	TRBV10-3	-	CAISESSYPNSPLHF	TGTGCCATCAGTGAGTCGTCATACCCGAATTCACCCCTCCACTTT
16	TRBJ2-3	-	TRBV14	-	CASSQTRTSSTDTQYF	TGTGCCAGCAGCCAAACCCGGACATCCAGCACAGATACGCAGTATTTT
15	TRBJ2-3	TRBD1	TRBV25-1	-	CASSHRDRGADTQYF	TGTGCCAGCAGTCACCGGGACAGGGGAGCAGATACGCAGTATTTT
16	TRBJ2-3	TRBD2	TRBV4-3	-	CASSQDPSGESDTQYF	TGCGCCAGCAGCCAAGATCCGAGCGGGGAATCAGATACGCAGTATTTT
13	TRBJ2-7	TRBD2	TRBV29-1	-	CSVLISGRYEQYF	TGCAGCGTACTAATAAGCGGGAGATACGAGCAGTACTTC
15	TRBJ2-1	-	TRBV18	-	CASSPETSSYNEQFF	TGTGCCAGCTCACCGGAAACAAGCTCCTACAATGAGCAGTTCTTC
13	TRBJ2-1	TRBD2	TRBV5-1	few	CASSWGLADEQFF	TGCGCCAGCAGCTGGGGACTAGCGGATGAGCAGTTCTTC
11	TRBJ2-7	-	TRBV20-1	once	CSAIDINEQYF	TGCAGTGCTATTGACATCAATGAGCAGTACTTC
15	TRBJ2-2	-	TRBV6-6	-	CASSYSTGNTGELFF	TGTGCCAGCAGTTACTCGACGGGGAACACCGGGGAGCTGTTTTTT
15	TRBJ2-7	TRBD1	TRBV5-5	-	CASSLEGTGPYEQYF	TGTGCCAGCAGCTTGGAAGGGACAGGCCCCTACGAGCAGTACTTC
18	TRBJ2-3	TRBD2	TRBV4-2	-	CASSQGPIAGASTDTQYF	TGTGCCAGCAGCCAAGGCCCTATAGCGGGGGCTAGCACAGATACGCAGTATTTT
14	TRBJ1-2	-	TRBV29-1	-	CSVEKVYRGYGYTF	TGCAGCGTTGAAAAGGTGTACCGTGGCTATGGCTACACCTTC
15	TRBJ2-5	TRBD1	TRBV7-2	-	CASSLERTGWQTQYF	TGTGCCAGCAGCTTAGAGAGGACAGGTTGGCAGACCCAGTACTTC
17	TRBJ2-5	TRBD2	TRBV20-1	-	CSARTSGRRFSHETQYF	TGCAGTGCTAGGACTAGCGGGAGAAGGTTTTCCCACGAGACCCAGTACTTC
14	TRBJ2-3	-	TRBV6-1	-	CASSEGGSAFTQYF	TGTGCCAGCAGTGAAGGGGGATCGGCCTTTACGCAGTATTTT
15	TRBJ1-2	TRBD1	TRBV7-2	-	CASSWSPDRGSGYTF	TGTGCCAGCAGCTGGAGCCCGGACAGGGGAAGTGGCTACACCTTC
16	TRBJ2-1	-	TRBV13	few	CASSPRLGSIRDEQFF	TGTGCCAGCAGCCCCCGGTTGGGGTCCATACGGGATGAGCAGTTCTTC
11	TRBJ2-3	-	TRBV10-2	few	CASSEGDTQYF	TGCGCCAGCAGTGAGGGGGATACGCAGTATTTT
14	TRBJ2-7	-	TRBV29-1	few	CSVVGRDSSYEQYF	TGCAGCGTTGTAGGCCGGGACTCCTCCTACGAGCAGTACTTC
14	TRBJ2-7	TRBD1	TRBV5-1	few	CASRPGTETYEQYF	TGCGCCAGCAGGCCCGGGACAGAGACCTACGAGCAGTACTTC
15	TRBJ2-2	TRBD1	TRBV5-1	-	CASSSGTGRAGELFF	TGCGCCAGCAGCTCCGGGACAGGGCGGGCCGGGGAGCTGTTTTTT
13	TRBJ1-2	-	TRBV12-3/TRBV12-4	-	CASSLGLGRGYTF	TGTGCCAGCAGTCTCGGCCTCGGAAGAGGCTACACCTTC